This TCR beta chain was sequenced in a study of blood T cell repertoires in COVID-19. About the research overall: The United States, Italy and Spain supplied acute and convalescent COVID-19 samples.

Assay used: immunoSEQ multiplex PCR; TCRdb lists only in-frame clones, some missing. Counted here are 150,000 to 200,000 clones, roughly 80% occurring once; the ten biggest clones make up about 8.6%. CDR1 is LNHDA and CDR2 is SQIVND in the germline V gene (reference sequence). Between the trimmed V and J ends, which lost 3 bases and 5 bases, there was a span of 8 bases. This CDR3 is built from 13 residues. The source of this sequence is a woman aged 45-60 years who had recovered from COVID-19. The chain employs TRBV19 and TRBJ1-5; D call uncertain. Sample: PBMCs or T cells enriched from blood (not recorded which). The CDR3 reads CASSITGDQPQHF. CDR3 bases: TGTGCCAGTAGTATTACCGGGGATCAGCCCCAGCATTTT.